The 9 T cell receptor beta chains below were found in one sample sequenced in a study of early T cells in non-severe SARS-CoV-2 infection. From the 5' RACE reads, TCRdb called clonotypes with MiXCR, one entry per CDR3 protein. The table includes approximately 84,000 distinct CDR3 sequences, 14% to 15% detected once. The sequenced sample was whole blood. These receptors all come from an adult who was a healthcare worker with PCR-confirmed SARS-CoV-2 infection or an uninfected control (not recorded which).

This clonotype came up a few times. The V and J genes are TRBV7-2 and TRBJ2-3; D remains ambiguous. In germline, CDR1 is SGHTA, CDR2 FQGNSA. V was clipped by 0 bases and J by 0 bases, with 7 bases between them. The CDR3 length is 15 residues. DNA of the CDR3: TGTGCCAGCAGCTTAGCGCGCAGAAGCACAGATACGCAGTATTTT. This sequence encodes CASSLARRSTDTQYF.

This clonotype was detected a few times. The chain is built from TRBV6-5 and TRBJ2-5; D unclear. Trimming shortened V by 8 bases and J by 3 bases, and 7 bases separated the two germline ends. Germline V CDR1 and CDR2: MNHEY, SVGAGI. The CDR3 has 11 residues. For the CDR3, the DNA is TGTGCCAGCGGATCAAAAGAGACCCAGTACTTC. Translating gives CASGSKETQYF.

This clonotype was counted a few times. The chain has TRBV28 and TRBJ1-5, with D hard to call. The CDR3 is made up of 14 amino acids. Germline CDR1 MDHEN, CDR2 SYDVKM. V was shortened by 0 bases and J by 5 bases, with 8 bases between the two germline ends. The CDR3 sequence: CASSLWGSHQPQHF. The CDR3, as DNA: TGTGCCAGCAGTTTATGGGGATCTCATCAGCCCCAGCATTTT. Looking up the rest from reference TRBV28 and TRBJ1-5 gives the full variable domain: DVKVTQSSRYLVKRTGEKVFLECVQDMDHENMFWYRQDPGLGLRLIYFSYDVKMKEKGDIPEGYSVSREKKERFSLILESASTNQTSMYLCASSLWGSHQPQHFGDGTRLSIL.

This clonotype was recorded a few times. This sequence joins TRBV2 and TRBJ2-2; D unclear. In germline, CDR1 is SNHLY, CDR2 FYNNEI. The CDR3 contains 11 residues. V lost 10 bases to trimming and J lost 1 base, with 4 bases between them. In DNA form, the CDR3 reads TGTGCCACCGAGAACACCGGGGAGCTGTTTTTT. As protein: CATENTGELFF.

This clonotype came up many times. The rearrangement joins TRBV4-3 to TRBJ2-7; D not resolved. CDR1 is LGHNA and CDR2 is YSLEER in the germline V gene. The CDR3 is 15 amino acids. The V gene lost 0 bases and the J gene lost 2 bases, with 11 bases spanning the gap. CDR3: CASSQESPGPYEQYF. The CDR3 bases are TGCGCCAGCAGCCAAGAGTCTCCCGGACCCTACGAGCAGTACTTC.

This chain links TRBV28 with TRBJ2-2; the D is unclear. Germline V gene lookup returns CDR1 MDHEN and CDR2 SYDVKM. The CDR3 spans 12 residues. V was clipped by 4 bases and J by 3 bases, with 3 bases between them. DNA of the CDR3: TGTGCCAGCAGTTCACACACCGGGGAGCTGTTTTTT. The encoded protein is CASSSHTGELFF.

This clonotype was detected a few times. This rearrangement joins TRBV24-1 to TRBJ1-2, with a possible D match to TRBD1 (5 bases). Germline assignment: CDR1 KGHDR and CDR2 SFDVKD. Trimming took 3 bases from V and 4 from J, leaving 11 bases between them. The CDR3 totals 14 residues. CDR3 in amino acids: CATSDQDSGYGYTF. CDR3 DNA sequence: TGTGCCACCAGTGATCAAGACAGTGGCTATGGCTACACCTTC.

The genes are TRBV29-1 and TRBJ2-4, with TRBD2 matching over 7 bases. J was trimmed by 8 bases and V by 3 bases; bases with no gene match: 4. Per the germline V gene, CDR1 is SQVTM and CDR2 is ANQGSEA. This CDR3 has 12 amino acids. The CDR3 protein is CSVEEGRDIQYF. Here the CDR3 DNA reads TGCAGCGTTGAGGAGGGGAGGGACATTCAGTACTTC.

This clonotype was observed a few times. The chain uses TRBV6-2 or TRBV6-3 and TRBJ2-1; 9 bases match TRBD2. Germline lookup yields CDR1 MNHEY and CDR2 SVGEGT. Trimming at V came to 7 bases and at J to 10 bases, leaving 17 bases not matched to a gene. This CDR3 has 16 amino acids. CDR3 in DNA: TGTGCCAGCACCCCGGCCAGCGGGAGGACTCGGGTAGAGCAGTTCTTC. It yields the protein CASTPASGRTRVEQFF.